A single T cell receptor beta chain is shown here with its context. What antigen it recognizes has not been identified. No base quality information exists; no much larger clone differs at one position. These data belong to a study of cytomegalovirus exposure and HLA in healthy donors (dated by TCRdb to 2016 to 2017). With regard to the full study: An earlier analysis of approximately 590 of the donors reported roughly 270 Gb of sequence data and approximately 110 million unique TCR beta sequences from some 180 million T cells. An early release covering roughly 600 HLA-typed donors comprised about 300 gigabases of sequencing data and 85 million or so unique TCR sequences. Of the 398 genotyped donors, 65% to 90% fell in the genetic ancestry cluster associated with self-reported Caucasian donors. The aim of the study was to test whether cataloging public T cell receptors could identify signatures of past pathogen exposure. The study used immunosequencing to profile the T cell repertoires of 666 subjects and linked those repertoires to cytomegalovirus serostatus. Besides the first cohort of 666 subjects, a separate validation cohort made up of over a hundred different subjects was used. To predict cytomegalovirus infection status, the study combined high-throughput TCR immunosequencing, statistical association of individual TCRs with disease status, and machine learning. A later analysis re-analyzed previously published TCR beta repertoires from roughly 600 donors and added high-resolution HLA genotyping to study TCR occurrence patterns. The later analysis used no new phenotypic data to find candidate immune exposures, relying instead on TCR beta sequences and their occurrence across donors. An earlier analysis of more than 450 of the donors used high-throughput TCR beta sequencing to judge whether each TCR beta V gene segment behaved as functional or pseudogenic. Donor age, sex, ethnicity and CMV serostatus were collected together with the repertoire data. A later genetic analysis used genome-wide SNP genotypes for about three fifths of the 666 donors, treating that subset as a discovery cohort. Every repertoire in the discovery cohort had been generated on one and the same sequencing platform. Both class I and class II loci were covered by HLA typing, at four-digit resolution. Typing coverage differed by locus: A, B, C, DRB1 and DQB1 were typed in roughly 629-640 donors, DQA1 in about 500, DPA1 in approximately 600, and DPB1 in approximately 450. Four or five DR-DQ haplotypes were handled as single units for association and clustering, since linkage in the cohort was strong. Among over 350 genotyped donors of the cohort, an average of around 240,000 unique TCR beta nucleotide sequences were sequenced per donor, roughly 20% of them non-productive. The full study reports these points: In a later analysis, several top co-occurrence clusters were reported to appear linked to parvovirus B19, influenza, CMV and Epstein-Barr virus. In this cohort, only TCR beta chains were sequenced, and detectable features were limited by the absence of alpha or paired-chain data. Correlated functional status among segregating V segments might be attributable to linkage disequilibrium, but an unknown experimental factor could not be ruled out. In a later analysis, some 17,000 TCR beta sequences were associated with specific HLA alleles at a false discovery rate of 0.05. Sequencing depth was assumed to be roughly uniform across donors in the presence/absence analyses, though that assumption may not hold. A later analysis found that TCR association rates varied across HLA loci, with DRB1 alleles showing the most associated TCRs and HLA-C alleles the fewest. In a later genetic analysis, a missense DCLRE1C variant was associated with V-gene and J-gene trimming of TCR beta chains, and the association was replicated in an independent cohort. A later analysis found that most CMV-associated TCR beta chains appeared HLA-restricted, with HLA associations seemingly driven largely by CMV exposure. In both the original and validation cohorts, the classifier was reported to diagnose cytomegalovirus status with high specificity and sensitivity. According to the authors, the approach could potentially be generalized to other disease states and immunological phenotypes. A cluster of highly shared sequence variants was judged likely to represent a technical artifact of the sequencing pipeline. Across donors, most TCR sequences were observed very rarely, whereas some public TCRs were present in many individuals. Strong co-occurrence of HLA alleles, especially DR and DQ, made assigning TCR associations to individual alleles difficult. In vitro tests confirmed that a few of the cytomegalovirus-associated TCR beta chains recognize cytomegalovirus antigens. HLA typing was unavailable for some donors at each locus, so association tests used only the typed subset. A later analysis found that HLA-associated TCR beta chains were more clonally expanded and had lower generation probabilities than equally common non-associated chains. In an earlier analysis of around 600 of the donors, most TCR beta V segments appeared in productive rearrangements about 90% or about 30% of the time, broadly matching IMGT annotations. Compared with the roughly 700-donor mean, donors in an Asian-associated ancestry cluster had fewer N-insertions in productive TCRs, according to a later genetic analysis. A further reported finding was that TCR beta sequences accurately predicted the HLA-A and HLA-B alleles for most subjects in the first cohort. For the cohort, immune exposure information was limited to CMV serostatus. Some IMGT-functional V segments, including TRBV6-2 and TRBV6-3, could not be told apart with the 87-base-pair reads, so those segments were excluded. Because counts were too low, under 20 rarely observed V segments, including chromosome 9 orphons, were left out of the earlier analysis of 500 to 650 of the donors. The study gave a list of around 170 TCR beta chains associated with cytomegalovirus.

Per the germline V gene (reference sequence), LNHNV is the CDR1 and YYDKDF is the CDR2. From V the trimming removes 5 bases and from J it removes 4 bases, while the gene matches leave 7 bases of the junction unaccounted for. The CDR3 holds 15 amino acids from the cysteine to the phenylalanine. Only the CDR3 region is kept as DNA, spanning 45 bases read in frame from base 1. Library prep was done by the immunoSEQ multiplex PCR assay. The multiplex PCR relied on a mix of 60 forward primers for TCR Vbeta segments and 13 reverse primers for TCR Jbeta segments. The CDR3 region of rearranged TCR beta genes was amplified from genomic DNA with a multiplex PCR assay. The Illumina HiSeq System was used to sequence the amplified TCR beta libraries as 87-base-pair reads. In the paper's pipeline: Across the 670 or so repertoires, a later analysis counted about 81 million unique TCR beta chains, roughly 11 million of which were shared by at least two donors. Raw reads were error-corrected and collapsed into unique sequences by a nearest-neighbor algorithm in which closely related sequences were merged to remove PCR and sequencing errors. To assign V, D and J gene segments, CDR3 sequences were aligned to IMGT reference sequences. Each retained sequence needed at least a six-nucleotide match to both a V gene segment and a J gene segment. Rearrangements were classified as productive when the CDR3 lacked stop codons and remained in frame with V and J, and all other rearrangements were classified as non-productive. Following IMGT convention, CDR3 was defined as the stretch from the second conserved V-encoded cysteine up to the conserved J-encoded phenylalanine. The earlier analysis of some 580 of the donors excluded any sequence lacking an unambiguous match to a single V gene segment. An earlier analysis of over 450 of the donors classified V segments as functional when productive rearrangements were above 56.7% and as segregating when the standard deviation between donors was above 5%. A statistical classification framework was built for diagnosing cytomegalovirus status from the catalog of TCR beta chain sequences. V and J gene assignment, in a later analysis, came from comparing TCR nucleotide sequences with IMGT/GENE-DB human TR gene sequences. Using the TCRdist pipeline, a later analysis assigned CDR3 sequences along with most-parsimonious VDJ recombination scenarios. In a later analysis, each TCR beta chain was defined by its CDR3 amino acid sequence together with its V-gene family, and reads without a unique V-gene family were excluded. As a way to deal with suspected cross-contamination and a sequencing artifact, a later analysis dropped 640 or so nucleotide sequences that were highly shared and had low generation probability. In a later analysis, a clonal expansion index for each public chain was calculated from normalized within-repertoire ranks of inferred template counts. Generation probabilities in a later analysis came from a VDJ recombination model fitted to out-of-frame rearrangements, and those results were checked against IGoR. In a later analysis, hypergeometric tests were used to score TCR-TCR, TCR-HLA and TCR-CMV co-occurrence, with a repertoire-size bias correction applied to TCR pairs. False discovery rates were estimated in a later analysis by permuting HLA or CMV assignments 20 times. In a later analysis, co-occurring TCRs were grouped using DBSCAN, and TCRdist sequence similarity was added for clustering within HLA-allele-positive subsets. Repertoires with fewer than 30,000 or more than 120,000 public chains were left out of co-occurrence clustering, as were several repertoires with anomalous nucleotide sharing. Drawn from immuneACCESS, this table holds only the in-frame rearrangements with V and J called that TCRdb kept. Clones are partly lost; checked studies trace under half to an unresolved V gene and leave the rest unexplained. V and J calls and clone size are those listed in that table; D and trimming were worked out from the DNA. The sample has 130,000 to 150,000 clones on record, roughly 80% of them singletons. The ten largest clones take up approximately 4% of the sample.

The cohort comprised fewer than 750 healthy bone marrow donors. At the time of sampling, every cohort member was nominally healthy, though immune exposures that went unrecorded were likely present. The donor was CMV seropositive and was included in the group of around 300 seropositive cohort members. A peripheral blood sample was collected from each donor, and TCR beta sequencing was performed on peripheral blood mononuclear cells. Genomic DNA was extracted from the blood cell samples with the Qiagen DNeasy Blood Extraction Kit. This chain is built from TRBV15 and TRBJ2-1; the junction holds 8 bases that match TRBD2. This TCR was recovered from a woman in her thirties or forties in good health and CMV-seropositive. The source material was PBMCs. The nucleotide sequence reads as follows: TGTGCCACCAGCTCCTTGGGACTAGTTTACAATGAGCAGTTCTTC. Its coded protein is CATSSLGLVYNEQFF. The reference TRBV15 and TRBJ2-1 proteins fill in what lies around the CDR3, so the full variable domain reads DAMVIQNPRYQVTQFGKPVTLSCSQTLNHNVMYWYQQKSSQAPKLLFHYYDKDFNNEADTPDNFQSRRPNTSFCFLDIRSPGLGDTAMYLCATSSLGLVYNEQFFGPGTRLTVL.